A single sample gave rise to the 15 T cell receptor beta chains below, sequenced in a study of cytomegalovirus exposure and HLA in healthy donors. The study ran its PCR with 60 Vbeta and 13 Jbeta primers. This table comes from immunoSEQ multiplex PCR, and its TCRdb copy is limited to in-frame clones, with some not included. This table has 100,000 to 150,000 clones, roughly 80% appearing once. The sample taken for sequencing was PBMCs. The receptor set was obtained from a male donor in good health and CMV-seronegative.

CDR3 DNA: TGCGCCAGCAATACAGGGGGCGCGGAGGACACCATATATTTT. This gives the protein CASNTGGAEDTIYF. The chain recombines TRBV5-1 with TRBJ1-3; 9 bases are a match to TRBD1. From germline, CDR1 is SGHRS and CDR2 YFSETQ. J was trimmed by 8 bases and V by 6 bases; bases with no gene match: 9. The CDR3 has 14 amino acids. The full variable domain, with the rest looked up from reference TRBV5-1 and TRBJ1-3, is KAGVTQTPRYLIKTRGQQVTLSCSPISGHRSVSWYQQTPGQGLQFLFEYFSETQRNKGNFPGRFSGRQFSNSRSEMNVSTLELGDSALYLCASNTGGAEDTIYFGEGSWLTVV.

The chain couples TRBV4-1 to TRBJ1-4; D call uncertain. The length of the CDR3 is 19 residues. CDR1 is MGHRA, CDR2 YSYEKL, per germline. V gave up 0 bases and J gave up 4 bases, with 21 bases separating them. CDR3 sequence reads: CASSQEGGVGVPNNEKLFF. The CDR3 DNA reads TGCGCCAGCAGCCAAGAAGGTGGCGTCGGAGTCCCAAATAATGAAAAACTGTTTTTT.

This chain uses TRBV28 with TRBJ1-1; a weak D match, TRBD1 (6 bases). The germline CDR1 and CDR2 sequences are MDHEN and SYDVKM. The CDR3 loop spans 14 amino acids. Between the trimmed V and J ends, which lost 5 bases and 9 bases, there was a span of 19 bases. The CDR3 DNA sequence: TGTGCCAGCAGTCCCCCAGGGACACAGCGCAAAGCTTTCTTT. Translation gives CASSPPGTQRKAFF.

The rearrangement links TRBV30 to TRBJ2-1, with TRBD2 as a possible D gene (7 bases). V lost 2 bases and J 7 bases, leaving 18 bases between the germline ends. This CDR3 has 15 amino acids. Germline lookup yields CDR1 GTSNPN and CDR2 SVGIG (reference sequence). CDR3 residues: CAWSRGGGGKNEQFF. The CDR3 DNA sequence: TGTGCCTGGAGTCGGGGAGGGGGGGGCAAAAATGAGCAGTTCTTC.

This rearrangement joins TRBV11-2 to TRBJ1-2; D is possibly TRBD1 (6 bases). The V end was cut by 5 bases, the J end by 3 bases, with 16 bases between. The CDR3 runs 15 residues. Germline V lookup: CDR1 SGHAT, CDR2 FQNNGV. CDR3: CASSPGQLNYYGYTF. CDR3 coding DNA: TGTGCCAGCAGCCCAGGACAGCTAAATTACTATGGCTACACCTTC.

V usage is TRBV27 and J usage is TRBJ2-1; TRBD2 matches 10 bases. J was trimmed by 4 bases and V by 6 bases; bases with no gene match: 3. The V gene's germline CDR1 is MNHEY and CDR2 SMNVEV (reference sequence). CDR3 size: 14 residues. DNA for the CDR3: TGTGCCAGCAGGACTAGCGGGTCGTACAATGAGCAGTTCTTC. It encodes CASRTSGSYNEQFF.

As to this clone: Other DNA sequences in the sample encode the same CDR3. The CDR3 region is CSVGSSYEQYF. DNA for the CDR3: TGCAGCGTGGGGAGCTCCTACGAGCAGTACTTC. V gene TRBV29-1 combines with J gene TRBJ2-7; maybe TRBD2 (5 bases). V lost 6 bases and J lost 0, with 6 bases in between. The germline V gene has CDR1 SQVTM and CDR2 ANQGSEA. This CDR3 spans 11 amino acids.

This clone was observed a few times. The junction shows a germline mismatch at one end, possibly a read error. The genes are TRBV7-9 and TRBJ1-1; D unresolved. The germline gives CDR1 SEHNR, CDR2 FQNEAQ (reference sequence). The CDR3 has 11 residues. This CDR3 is CSSSLVTEAFF. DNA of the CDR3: TGTTCCAGCAGCTTAGTAACTGAAGCTTTCTTT.

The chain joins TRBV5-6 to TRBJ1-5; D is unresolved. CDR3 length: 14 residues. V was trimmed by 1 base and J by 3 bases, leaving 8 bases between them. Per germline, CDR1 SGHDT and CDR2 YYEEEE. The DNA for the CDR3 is TGTGCCAGCAGCTTGAGTCAGATCAATCAGCCCCAGCATTTT. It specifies CASSLSQINQPQHF.

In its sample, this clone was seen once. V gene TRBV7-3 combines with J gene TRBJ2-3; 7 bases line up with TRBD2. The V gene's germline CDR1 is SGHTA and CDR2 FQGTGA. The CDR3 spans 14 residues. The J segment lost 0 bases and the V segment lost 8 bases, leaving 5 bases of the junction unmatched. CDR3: CASARGGSTDTQYF. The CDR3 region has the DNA TGTGCCAGCGCGCGGGGAGGGAGCACAGATACGCAGTATTTT.

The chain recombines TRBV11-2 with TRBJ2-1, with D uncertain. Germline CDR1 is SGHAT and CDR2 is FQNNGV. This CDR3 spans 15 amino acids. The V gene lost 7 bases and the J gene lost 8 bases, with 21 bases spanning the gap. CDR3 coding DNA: TGTGCCAGCATGAGTCAGGCGTTAGGTAAATATGAGCAGTTCTTC. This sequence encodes CASMSQALGKYEQFF.

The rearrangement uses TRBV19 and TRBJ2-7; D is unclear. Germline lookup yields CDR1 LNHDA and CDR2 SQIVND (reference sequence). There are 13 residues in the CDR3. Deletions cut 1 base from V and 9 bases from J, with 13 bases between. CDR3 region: CASSIGSASSQYF. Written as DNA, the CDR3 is TGTGCCAGTAGTATAGGTTCCGCGTCCTCGCAGTACTTC.

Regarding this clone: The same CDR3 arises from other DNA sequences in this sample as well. For the CDR3, the DNA is TGTGCCAGCAGCGTAGCGGGAGAAAACATTCAGTACTTC. Protein: CASSVAGENIQYF. The chain links TRBV9 to TRBJ2-4; D might be TRBD2 (6 bases). Trimming stripped 0 bases from V and 5 bases from J, with 6 bases between. The length of the CDR3 is 13 residues. Germline V gene data show CDR1 as SGDLS and CDR2 as YYNGEE.

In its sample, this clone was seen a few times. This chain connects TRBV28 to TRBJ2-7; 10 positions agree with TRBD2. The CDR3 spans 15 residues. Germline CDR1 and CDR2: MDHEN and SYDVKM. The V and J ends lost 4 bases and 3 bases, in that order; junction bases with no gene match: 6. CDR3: CASSSGSSGSYEQYF. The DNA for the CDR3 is TGTGCCAGCAGTTCTGGTTCTAGCGGGAGCTACGAGCAGTACTTC.

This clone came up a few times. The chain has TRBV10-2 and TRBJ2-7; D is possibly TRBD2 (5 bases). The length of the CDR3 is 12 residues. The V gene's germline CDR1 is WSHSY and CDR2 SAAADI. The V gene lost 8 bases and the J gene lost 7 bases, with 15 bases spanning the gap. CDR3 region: CASSHLSGEQYF. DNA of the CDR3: TGCGCCAGCTCCCATCTTTCGGGGGAGCAGTACTTC.